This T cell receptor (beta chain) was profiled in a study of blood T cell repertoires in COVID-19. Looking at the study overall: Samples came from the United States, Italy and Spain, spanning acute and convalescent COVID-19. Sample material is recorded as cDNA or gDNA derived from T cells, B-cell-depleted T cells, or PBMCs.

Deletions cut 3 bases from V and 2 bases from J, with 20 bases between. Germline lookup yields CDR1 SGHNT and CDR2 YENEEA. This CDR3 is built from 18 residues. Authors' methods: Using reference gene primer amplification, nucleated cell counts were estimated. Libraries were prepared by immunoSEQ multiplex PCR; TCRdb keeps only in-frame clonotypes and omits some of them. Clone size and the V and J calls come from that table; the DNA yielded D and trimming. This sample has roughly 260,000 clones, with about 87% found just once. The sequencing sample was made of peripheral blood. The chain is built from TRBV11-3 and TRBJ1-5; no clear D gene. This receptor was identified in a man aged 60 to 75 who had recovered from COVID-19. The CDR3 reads CASSFGSEGFEGNQPQHF. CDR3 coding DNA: TGTGCCAGCAGCTTCGGGTCGGAAGGTTTTGAGGGCAATCAGCCCCAGCATTTT.